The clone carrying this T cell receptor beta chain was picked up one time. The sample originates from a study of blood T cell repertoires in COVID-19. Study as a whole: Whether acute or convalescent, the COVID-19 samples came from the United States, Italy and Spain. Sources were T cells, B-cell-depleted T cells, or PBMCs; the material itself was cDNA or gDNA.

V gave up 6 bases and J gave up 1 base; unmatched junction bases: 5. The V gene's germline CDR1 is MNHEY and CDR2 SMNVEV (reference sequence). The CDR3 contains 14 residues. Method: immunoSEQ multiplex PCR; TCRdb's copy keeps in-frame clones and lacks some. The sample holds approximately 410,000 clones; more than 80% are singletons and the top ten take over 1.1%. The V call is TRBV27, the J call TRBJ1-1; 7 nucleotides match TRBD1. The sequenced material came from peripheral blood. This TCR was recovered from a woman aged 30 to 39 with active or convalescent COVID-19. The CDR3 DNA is TGTGCCAGCAGGAAACAGGGGCGGAACACTGAAGCTTTCTTT. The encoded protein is CASRKQGRNTEAFF.